The 26 T cell receptor beta chains below all came from one sample that was sequenced in a study of blood T cells in healthy people across ages. Together with a sample-barcoded 5' primer, a J-beta primer mix was included in a second PCR lasting about 7 to 11 cycles. TCRdb fed the 5' RACE reads into MiXCR, producing one record per CDR3 protein. The data hold about 800,000 distinct CDR3 sequences, with 58% observed a single time. Sequencing was performed on blood. Receptor source: a man aged 25-45 years in good health.

The chain joins TRBV5-1 to TRBJ2-7; D not certain. V lost 1 base to trimming and J lost 10 bases, with 18 bases between them. CDR1 SGHRS and CDR2 YFSETQ come from the germline V gene. This CDR3 region has 14 residues. The CDR3 nucleotides read TGCGCCAGCAGCTTGTCTGCGTCTGGCACAATTCAGTACTTC. This sequence encodes CASSLSASGTIQYF.

In nucleotides, the CDR3 is TGTGCCAGCAGACCAGGGACAAGCTATGGCTACACCTTC. It specifies CASRPGTSYGYTF. This rearrangement joins TRBV28 to TRBJ1-2; maybe TRBD1 (6 bases). The CDR3 is made up of 13 amino acids. Germline V lookup: CDR1 MDHEN, CDR2 SYDVKM. Trimming removed 6 bases from V and 4 bases from J, with 12 bases in between.

The V gene is TRBV14, the J gene TRBJ2-1, with TRBD2 identical over 9 bases. From germline, CDR1 is SGHDN and CDR2 FVKESK. This CDR3 has 17 amino acids. J gave up 9 bases and V 3 bases, and 15 bases lay outside the gene matches. CDR3 in DNA: TGTGCCAGCAGCCATACACCCCGAGCTAGCGGGACCGCTGAGCAGTTCTTC. It is translated as CASSHTPRASGTAEQFF.

The gene calls are TRBV7-2 and TRBJ2-3, with TRBD1 identical over 10 bases. Losses at the gene ends were 3 bases for V and 5 bases for J; bases not matched to a gene: 5. The CDR3 contains 15 residues. From germline, CDR1 is SGHTA and CDR2 FQGNSA. The CDR3 is CASSLGTGVIDTQYF. The CDR3 region has the DNA TGTGCCAGCAGCTTGGGGACAGGGGTGATAGATACGCAGTATTTT. Full variable domain (remainder filled in from reference TRBV7-2 and TRBJ2-3): GAGVSQSPSNKVTEKGKDVELRCDPISGHTALYWYRQSLGQGLEFLIYFQGNSAPDKSGLPSDRFSAERTGGSVSTLTIQRTQQEDSAVYLCASSLGTGVIDTQYFGPGTRLTVL.

In the case of this clonotype: The junction departs from the called germline gene at one end, perhaps through a read error. The chain is built from TRBV12-3 or TRBV12-4 and TRBJ1-2; D unclear. The CDR3 consists of 12 residues. This CDR3 is CASSFEGGGYTF. The CDR3 nucleotides read TGTGCCAGCAGTTTTGAAGGAGGTGGCTACACATTC.

On this clonotype: Sequence at one end of the junction differs from germline and may be a read error. The J gene is TRBJ2-1, the V gene TRBV7-2, with D possibly called TRBD1 or TRBD2 (5 bases each). The CDR3 runs to 14 residues. Germline CDR1 SGHTA, CDR2 FQGNSA. CDR3 amino acids: CASSLAGTTNKQFF. In nucleotides, the CDR3 is TGTGCCAGCAGCTTAGCCGGGACCACCAATAAGCAGTTCTTC. Supplemented by reference TRBV7-2 and TRBJ2-1, the full variable domain reads GAGVSQSPSNKVTEKGKDVELRCDPISGHTALYWYRQSLGQGLEFLIYFQGNSAPDKSGLPSDRFSAERTGGSVSTLTIQRTQQEDSAVYLCASSLAGTTNKQFFGPGTRLTVL.

The chain joins TRBV4-1 to TRBJ2-4, with TRBD1 matching 12 bases. V shed 4 bases, J shed 0 bases, and the junction held 13 bases outside the gene matches. Germline-derived CDR1 and CDR2 are MGHRA and YSYEKL. The CDR3 spans 20 residues. CDR3 DNA sequence: TGCGCCAGCAGCCCCCGGAGACTGGGACAGGGGGCCTTAGCCAAAAACATTCAGTACTTC. The encoded protein is CASSPRRLGQGALAKNIQYF.

V gene TRBV7-9 combines with J gene TRBJ2-1, with TRBD1 matching over 12 bases. V dropped 1 base and J dropped 7; count of bases not matched to a gene: 5. The germline V gene has CDR1 SEHNR and CDR2 FQNEAQ (reference sequence). The CDR3 is 16 residues long. The CDR3 DNA sequence: TGTGCCAGCAGCTTAGTACCGGGACAGGGGGCAAATGAGCAGTTCTTC. As protein: CASSLVPGQGANEQFF.

Only a few counts were recorded for this clonotype. The rearrangement uses TRBV7-2 and TRBJ2-3; 15 bases are shared with TRBD2. CDR1 SGHTA and CDR2 FQGNSA come from the germline V gene. This CDR3 has 16 amino acids. J lost 6 bases, V lost 5 bases, and 6 bases had no gene match. The CDR3 nucleotides are TGTGCCAGCAGCCTCAGGACTAGCGGGGGGGCGGATACGCAGTATTTT. Translating it yields CASSLRTSGGADTQYF.

The chain couples TRBV27 to TRBJ1-6; 11 bases are a match to TRBD1. V was clipped by 4 bases and J by 9 bases; unmatched bases: 5. This CDR3 contains 15 residues. Germline V gene sequence: CDR1 MNHEY, CDR2 SMNVEV (reference sequence). CDR3 region: CASSYGQGAGSPLHF. For the CDR3, the DNA is TGTGCCAGCAGTTACGGACAGGGGGCAGGTTCACCCCTCCACTTT.

The J gene is TRBJ2-3, the V gene TRBV10-3; 14 positions match TRBD2. This CDR3 comprises 17 residues. Trimming removed 2 bases from V and 0 bases from J; junction bases left unmatched: 1. In germline, CDR1 is ENHRY, CDR2 SYGVKD. Written as DNA, the CDR3 is TGTGCCATCAGTGAGGGACTAGCGGGGGGAAGCACAGATACGCAGTATTTT. This translates into CAISEGLAGGSTDTQYF.

This chain uses TRBV3-1 with TRBJ2-1, with TRBD2 matching over 8 bases. The CDR3 consists of 15 residues. CDR1 is LGHDT and CDR2 is YNNKEL in the germline V gene (reference sequence). V gave up 4 bases and J gave up 9 bases; unmatched junction bases: 11. CDR3 coding DNA: TGTGCCAGCAGCCTCCCGGGACTAGGGCTTAGTGAGCAGTTCTTC. It yields the protein CASSLPGLGLSEQFF.

The chain couples TRBV28 to TRBJ2-7; possibly TRBD1 for D (6 bases). Germline CDR1 reads MDHEN; CDR2 reads SYDVKM. Trimming took 8 bases from V and 0 from J, leaving 17 bases between them. The CDR3 extends over 15 amino acids. In nucleotides, the CDR3 is TGTGCCAGCCGGGAAAGGGGGAAGGGCTCCTACGAGCAGTACTTC. As protein: CASRERGKGSYEQYF.

Only a few counts were recorded for this clonotype. This chain links TRBV13 with TRBJ2-5; D assignment may be TRBD1 or TRBD2 (5 bases each). CDR1 and CDR2 from the germline V gene are PRHDT and FYEKMQ (reference sequence). The CDR3 is 13 amino acids. The V end was cut by 5 bases, the J end by 5 bases, with 12 bases between. CDR3 nucleotide sequence: TGTGCCAGCAGCACCGGGACCAAGGAGACCCAGTACTTC. Its translation: CASSTGTKETQYF.

The chain carries TRBV5-4 and TRBJ2-3; 11 bases line up with TRBD2. The CDR3 covers 16 residues. Germline CDR1 reads SGHNT; CDR2 reads YYREEE (reference sequence). V trimming: 3 bases; J trimming: 4 bases; junction bases outside the gene matches: 7. CDR3 loop: CASSSTSGSEADTQYF. The CDR3 nucleotides are TGTGCCAGCAGCTCTACTAGCGGGAGTGAGGCAGATACGCAGTATTTT.

J is TRBJ2-5 and V is TRBV20-1; D unclear. Near its end, the DNA agrees better with TRBJ2-7, so the J call may be wrong. This CDR3 spans 14 amino acids. From germline, CDR1 is DFQATT and CDR2 SNEGSKA (reference sequence). The CDR3 sequence: CSAIINSNQNEQYF. CDR3 DNA: TGCAGTGCTATAATAAACTCCAATCAGAACGAGCAGTACTTC.

J is TRBJ2-1 and V is TRBV20-1; 7 bases are shared with TRBD2. The V gene's germline CDR1 is DFQATT and CDR2 SNEGSKA (reference sequence). The CDR3 is 14 residues long. The ends lost 2 bases at V and 10 bases at J; junction bases unmatched: 11. The CDR3 protein is CSARSAGSGAEQFF. The CDR3, as DNA: TGCAGTGCTAGATCAGCGGGATCGGGCGCAGAGCAGTTCTTC.

The chain combines TRBV10-3 with TRBJ2-5; a possible D gene is TRBD2 (6 bases). The CDR3 loop spans 15 amino acids. The V gene lost 4 bases and the J gene lost 2 bases, with 14 bases spanning the gap. From germline, CDR1 is ENHRY and CDR2 SYGVKD. The CDR3 protein is CAISVNWGRQETQYF. CDR3 DNA sequence: TGTGCCATCAGTGTGAATTGGGGGAGGCAAGAGACCCAGTACTTC.

V and J are TRBV20-1 and TRBJ2-3, with 9 bases matching TRBD1. The junction had 2 bases not matched to a gene; V was cut back by 3 bases and J by 1 base. Germline CDR1 is DFQATT and CDR2 is SNEGSKA (reference sequence). The CDR3 sequence is 14 residues long. CDR3 region: CSARTGGGTDTQYF. The CDR3 bases are TGCAGTGCTAGGACAGGGGGTGGCACAGATACGCAGTATTTT.

The chain carries TRBV4-3 and TRBJ1-1; 7 bases align to TRBD1. The CDR3 runs to 14 residues. The V segment lost 3 bases and the J segment 1 base; nucleotides outside the gene matches: 2. Germline V gives CDR1 LGHNA, CDR2 YSLEER. The CDR3 spells CASSHYRGNTEAFF. DNA for the CDR3: TGCGCCAGCAGCCACTACAGGGGGAACACTGAAGCTTTCTTT.

This clonotype was picked up a small number of times. This chain connects TRBV7-9 to TRBJ1-5; D remains ambiguous. Germline V gives CDR1 SEHNR, CDR2 FQNEAQ (reference sequence). Trimming took 3 bases from V and 3 from J, leaving 9 bases between them. The CDR3 sequence is 14 residues long. CDR3 region: CASSFEGSNQPQHF. In nucleotides, the CDR3 is TGTGCCAGCAGCTTTGAGGGATCCAATCAGCCCCAGCATTTT.

This clonotype was detected ten times or more. The rearrangement links TRBV10-3 to TRBJ2-3; 14 nucleotides align to TRBD2. Germline V CDR1 and CDR2: ENHRY, SYGVKD. The CDR3 has 17 amino acids. Unmatched junction bases numbered 15, after V lost 10 bases and J lost 6 bases. CDR3 in amino acids: CATRPAPGLAGVDTQYF. In DNA, the CDR3 is TGTGCCACCCGACCCGCCCCGGGACTAGCGGGGGTTGATACGCAGTATTTT.

The table lists this clonotype with a few counts. The V and J genes are TRBV5-1 and TRBJ2-7; TRBD1 might be the D (5 bases). The germline gives CDR1 SGHRS, CDR2 YFSETQ. The CDR3 sequence is 14 residues long. V was shortened by 4 bases and J by 0 bases, with 11 bases between the two germline ends. For the CDR3, the DNA is TGCGCCAGCAGCCCCTCGACAGCCTCCTACGAGCAGTACTTC. Protein sequence: CASSPSTASYEQYF.

The sample holds one count of this clonotype. The chain recombines TRBV7-2 with TRBJ2-7; D may be TRBD1 (5 bases). The CDR3 contains 15 residues. Germline V gene lookup returns CDR1 SGHTA and CDR2 FQGNSA. V dropped 2 bases and J dropped 2 bases, with 13 bases sitting between them. CDR3 amino acids: CASSLSWGLTYEQYF. CDR3 coding DNA: TGTGCCAGCAGCTTATCATGGGGCCTAACCTACGAGCAGTACTTC.

J is TRBJ2-5 and V is TRBV15; D unclear. The CDR3 consists of 16 residues. Trimming pared 5 bases from V and 3 bases from J, leaving 19 bases between. In germline, CDR1 is LNHNV, CDR2 YYDKDF (reference sequence). The CDR3 nucleotides are TGTGCCACCAGCGGCGTAACGGGTTATTTTAAAGAGACCCAGTACTTC. Protein product: CATSGVTGYFKETQYF.

A few counts support this clonotype. The chain joins TRBV12-3 or TRBV12-4 to TRBJ2-7; TRBD2 is a possible D gene (5 bases). Trimming took 8 bases from V and 7 from J, leaving 12 bases between them. There are 11 residues in the CDR3. DNA for the CDR3: TGTGCCAGCGGGCTAGCTTTGGAGCAGTACTTC. It encodes CASGLALEQYF.